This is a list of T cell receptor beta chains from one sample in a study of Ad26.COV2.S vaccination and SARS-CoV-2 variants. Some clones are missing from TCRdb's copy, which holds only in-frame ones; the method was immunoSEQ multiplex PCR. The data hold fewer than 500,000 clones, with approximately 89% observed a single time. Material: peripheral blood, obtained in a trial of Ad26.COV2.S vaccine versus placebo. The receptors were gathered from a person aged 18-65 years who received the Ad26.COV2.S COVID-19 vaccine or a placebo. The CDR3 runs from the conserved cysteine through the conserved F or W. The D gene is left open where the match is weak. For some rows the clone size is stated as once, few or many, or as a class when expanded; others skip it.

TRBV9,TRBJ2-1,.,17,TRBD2,TGTGCCAGCAGCCGCGGCGGGAGAATGACAAACCACAATGAGCAGTTCTTC,CASSRGGRMTNHNEQFF
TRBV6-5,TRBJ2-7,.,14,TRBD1,TGTGCCAGCAGTAACAGGGGTGCAACCTACGAGCAGTACTTC,CASSNRGATYEQYF
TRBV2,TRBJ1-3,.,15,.,TGTGCCAGCAGTGAAGGGGCAGTCTCTGGAAACACCATATATTTT,CASSEGAVSGNTIYF
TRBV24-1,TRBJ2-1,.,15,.,TGTGCCACCAGTGACGCGGGACATACAGACAATGAGCAGTTCTTC,CATSDAGHTDNEQFF
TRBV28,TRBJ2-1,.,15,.,TGTGCCAGCAGAGAGAAGGGGGGGGACTTCCGCGAGCAGTTCTTC,CASREKGGDFREQFF
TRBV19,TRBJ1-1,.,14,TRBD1,TGTGCCAGTAGCTCACAGGGGTTTGGTGCTGAAGCTTTCTTT,CASSSQGFGAEAFF
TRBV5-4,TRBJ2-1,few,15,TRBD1,TGTGCCAGCAGCTGGGACAGTTCAACCTACAATGAGCAGTTCTTC,CASSWDSSTYNEQFF
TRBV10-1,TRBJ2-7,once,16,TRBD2,TGCGCCAGCATTCCAGGACTAGCGGGGGGGGCCTACGAGCAGTACTTC,CASIPGLAGGAYEQYF
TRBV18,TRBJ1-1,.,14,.,TGTGCCAGCTCAGCTGACAGGCTGAACACTGAAGCTTTCTTT,CASSADRLNTEAFF
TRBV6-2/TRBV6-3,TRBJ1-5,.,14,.,TGTGCCAGCAGTACGGAGCCTATAAATCAGCCCCAGCATTTT,CASSTEPINQPQHF
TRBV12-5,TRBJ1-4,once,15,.,TGTGCTAGTGGTCCCCGGGGGCAGCCTAATGAAAAACTGTTTTTT,CASGPRGQPNEKLFF
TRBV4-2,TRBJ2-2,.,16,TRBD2,TGTGCCAGCAGCCAAGATCGGGGAGGGAGAGCCGGGGAGCTGTTTTTT,CASSQDRGGRAGELFF
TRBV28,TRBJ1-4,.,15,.,TGTGCCAGCAGTTTCGTGGGGAAAGGGACTGAAAAACTGTTTTTT,CASSFVGKGTEKLFF
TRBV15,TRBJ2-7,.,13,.,TGTGCCACCAGCAGTCTGCGAGCCTACGAGCAGTACTTC,CATSSLRAYEQYF
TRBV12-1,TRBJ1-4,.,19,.,TGTGCCAGCAGCTTTAGTAGGGGGGGGGCTCACAGGGTAACCGAAAAACTGTTTTTT,CASSFSRGGAHRVTEKLFF
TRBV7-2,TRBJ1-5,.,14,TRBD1,TGTGCCAGCAGCTTGGGACAGGGACTAAAGCCCCAGCATTTT,CASSLGQGLKPQHF
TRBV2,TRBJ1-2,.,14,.,TGTGCCAGCAGTGAAATAGGGCGCGGTCCTGGCTACACCTTC,CASSEIGRGPGYTF
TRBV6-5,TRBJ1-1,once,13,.,TGTGCCAGCAGATTAATGGAGCAAACTGAAGCTTTCTTT,CASRLMEQTEAFF
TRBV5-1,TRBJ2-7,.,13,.,TGCGCCAGCAGCTTGGTCGCCCCCTACGAGCAGTACTTC,CASSLVAPYEQYF
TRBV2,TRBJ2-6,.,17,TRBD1,TGTGCCAGCCTTCCGGGACAGGGTAATCCTGGGGCCAACGTCCTGACTTTC,CASLPGQGNPGANVLTF
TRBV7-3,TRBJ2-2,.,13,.,TGTGCCAGCAGCTTTGGGGGCACCGGGGAGCTGTTTTTT,CASSFGGTGELFF
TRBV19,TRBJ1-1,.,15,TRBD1,TGTGCCAGTAGTACCCCGGACAGGGGGCGGCCTGGGGCTTTCTTT,CASSTPDRGRPGAFF
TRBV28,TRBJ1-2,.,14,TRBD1,TGTGCCAGCAGTTCCCCGGGACAGGGAAGCGGCTACACCTTC,CASSSPGQGSGYTF
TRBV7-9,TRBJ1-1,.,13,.,TGTGCCAGCAGCTTACTCCGGCAGACTGAAGCTTTCTTT,CASSLLRQTEAFF
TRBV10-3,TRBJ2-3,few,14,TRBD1,TGTGCCATCAGGGAAGACAGGGCCACAGATACGCAGTATTTT,CAIREDRATDTQYF
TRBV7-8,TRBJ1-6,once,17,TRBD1,TGTGCCAGCAGTACAGGGGCCAGGAGCTCCTATAATTCACCCCTCCACTTT,CASSTGARSSYNSPLHF
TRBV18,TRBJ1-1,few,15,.,TGTGCCAGCTCACCCCCCTTAGACAGCAACACTGAAGCTTTCTTT,CASSPPLDSNTEAFF
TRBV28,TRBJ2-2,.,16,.,TGTGCCAGCAGCCTCCCCCGGACGGTGAACACCGGGGAGCTGTTTTTT,CASSLPRTVNTGELFF
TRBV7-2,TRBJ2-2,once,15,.,TGTGCCAGCAGGAAACCGTCGCTGCCGGGAGGGGAGCTGTTTTTT,CASRKPSLPGGELFF
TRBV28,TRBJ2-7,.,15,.,TGTGCCAGCAGTTCCAGGGGGGGCCCCGGCGGGGAGCAGTACTTC,CASSSRGGPGGEQYF
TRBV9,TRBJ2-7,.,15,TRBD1,TGTGCCAGCAGCGGTGGGACAGCCTGGTCCTACGAGCAGTACTTC,CASSGGTAWSYEQYF
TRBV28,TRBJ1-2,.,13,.,TGTGCCAGCAGACTTGCAGGGTCCTATGGCTACACCTTC,CASRLAGSYGYTF
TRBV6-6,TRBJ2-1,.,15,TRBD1,TGTGCCAGCAGCACGGACAGGGTCTCCTACAATGAGCAGTTCTTC,CASSTDRVSYNEQFF
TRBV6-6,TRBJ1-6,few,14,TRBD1,TGTGCCAGCTGCCCGGGACAGAACAATTCACCCCTCCACTTT,CASCPGQNNSPLHF
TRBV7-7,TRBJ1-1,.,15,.,TGTGCCAGCAGCTTAAGAGACAGCGGTCAGGCTGAAGCTTTCTTT,CASSLRDSGQAEAFF
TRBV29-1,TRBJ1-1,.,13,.,TGCAGCGTTGACCCAGGGATTGGTACTGAAGCTTTCTTT,CSVDPGIGTEAFF
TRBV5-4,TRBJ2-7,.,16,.,TGTGCCAGCAGCTTGAGGTCAGGGGCCCTCTCCTACGAGCAGTACTTC,CASSLRSGALSYEQYF